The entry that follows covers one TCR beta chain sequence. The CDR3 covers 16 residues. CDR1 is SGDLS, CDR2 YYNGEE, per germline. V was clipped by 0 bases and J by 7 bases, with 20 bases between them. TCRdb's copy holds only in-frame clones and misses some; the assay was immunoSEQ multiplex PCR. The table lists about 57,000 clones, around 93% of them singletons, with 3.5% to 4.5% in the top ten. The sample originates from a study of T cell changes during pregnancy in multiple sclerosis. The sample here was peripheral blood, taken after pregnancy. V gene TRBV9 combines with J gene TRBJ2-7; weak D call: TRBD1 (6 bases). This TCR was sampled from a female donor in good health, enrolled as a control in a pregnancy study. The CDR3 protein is CASSVGLHREGGEQYF. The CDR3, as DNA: TGTGCCAGCAGCGTAGGGCTCCACAGGGAAGGAGGTGAGCAGTACTTC.